What follows are 32 T cell receptor beta chains derived from one specimen sequenced in a study of cytomegalovirus exposure and HLA in healthy donors. PCR was performed using 60 Vbeta and 13 Jbeta primers. Libraries were prepared by immunoSEQ multiplex PCR; TCRdb keeps only in-frame clonotypes and omits some of them. This sample has 100,000 to 150,000 clones, with roughly 75% found just once. Material for sequencing was PBMCs. These receptors all stem from a female donor in good health and CMV-seronegative.

A single count supports this clone. A read error may account for a junction end that differs from germline. The rearrangement links TRBV7-9 to TRBJ1-2, with TRBD1 matching over 7 bases. The CDR3 contains 11 residues. CDR1 is SEHNR, CDR2 FQNEAQ, per germline (reference sequence). The CDR3 DNA sequence: TGTTCCAGCAGCTTAGGGACAGCCTACACCTTC. Amino acids: CSSSLGTAYTF.

The chain carries TRBV10-2 and TRBJ2-1, with 10 nucleotides matching TRBD2. The CDR3 extends over 15 amino acids. Germline V gene lookup returns CDR1 WSHSY and CDR2 SAAADI. The V gene end was trimmed by 3 bases and the J gene end by 6 bases; junction bases not matched to a gene: 5. Written as DNA, the CDR3 is TGCGCCAGCAGTGATAGGAGCGGGGGGGGCAATGAGCAGTTCTTC. Its protein is CASSDRSGGGNEQFF.

The chain carries TRBV18 and TRBJ1-6; D remains unclear. This CDR3 has 16 amino acids. Germline V gene lookup returns CDR1 KGHSH and CDR2 LQKENI. The V gene lost 2 bases and the J gene lost 9 bases, with 17 bases spanning the gap. The CDR3: CASSPGVRADSSPLHF. The CDR3 nucleotides read TGTGCCAGCTCACCAGGGGTGCGGGCGGACTCTTCACCCCTCCACTTT.

This clone was picked up one time. The chain couples TRBV11-3 to TRBJ2-1; 10 bases agree with TRBD2. Per the germline V gene, CDR1 is SGHNT and CDR2 is YENEEA. The length of the CDR3 is 15 residues. The V and J ends lost 3 bases and 9 bases, in that order; junction bases with no gene match: 8. This chain's CDR3 is CASSLYPSGRPEQFF. The CDR3 DNA reads TGTGCCAGCAGCTTGTACCCTAGCGGGAGACCTGAGCAGTTCTTC. Filled out from reference TRBV11-3 and TRBJ2-1, the complete variable domain reads EAGVVQSPRYKIIEKKQPVAFWCNPISGHNTLYWYLQNLGQGPELLIRYENEEAVDDSQLPKDRFSAERLKGVDSTLKIQPAELGDSAVYLCASSLYPSGRPEQFFGPGTRLTVL.

The rearrangement uses TRBV9 and TRBJ2-1, with TRBD1 matching over 9 bases. The length of the CDR3 is 14 residues. The germline V gene encodes CDR1 SGDLS and CDR2 YYNGEE. V was pared by 2 bases and J by 7 bases, with 4 bases of the junction left unmatched. CDR3: CASSVGTGWNEQFF. The CDR3 DNA follows: TGTGCCAGCAGCGTGGGGACAGGGTGGAATGAGCAGTTCTTC.

J is TRBJ1-2 and V is TRBV6-5; possible D gene TRBD1, 5 bases. The CDR3 has 14 amino acids. Per the germline V gene, CDR1 is MNHEY and CDR2 is SVGAGI. The ends were cut back, 7 bases at V and 8 bases at J, with 20 bases in the middle. This chain's CDR3 is CASNPLGGKRGYTF. The CDR3 bases are TGTGCCAGCAACCCCCTGGGGGGTAAAAGGGGCTACACCTTC.

V and J are TRBV7-9 and TRBJ1-1; D gene uncertain. The germline CDR1 and CDR2 sequences are SEHNR and FQNEAQ (reference sequence). The V gene lost 2 bases and the J gene lost 4 bases, with 5 bases spanning the gap. The length of the CDR3 is 12 residues. The CDR3 bases are TGTGCCAGCAGCTTATCCATCACTGAAGCTTTCTTT. Protein sequence: CASSLSITEAFF.

Comment on this clone: One end of the junction fails to match germline, which may point to a read error. The chain has TRBV7-9 and TRBJ1-2; 7 bases are a match to TRBD1. Germline-derived CDR1 and CDR2 are SEHNR and FQNEAQ (reference sequence). CDR3 size: 15 residues. In DNA form, the CDR3 reads TGTTCCAGCAGCTCTGAGGGACAGAACACCTATGGCTACACCTTC. This translates into CSSSSEGQNTYGYTF.

This clone was seen a handful of times. A read error may account for a junction end that differs from germline. The chain uses TRBV10-3 and TRBJ2-6; possible D gene TRBD1, 6 bases. This CDR3 is 17 amino acids long. CDR1 is ENHRY, CDR2 SYGVKD, per germline. The CDR3 bases are TGTGCCATCAGTTCCGGGACAAGAAGCTCTGGGGCCAACGGCCTGACTTTC. Amino acids: CAISSGTRSSGANGLTF.

The rearrangement joins TRBV5-8 to TRBJ1-5; D is perhaps TRBD1 (6 bases). Germline CDR1 and CDR2: SGHTS and YDEGEE. The germline V and J ends were trimmed by 5 bases and 3 bases, with 12 bases remaining between them. The CDR3 is made up of 14 amino acids. The CDR3 region is CASSRGQPNQPQHF. The CDR3 nucleotides read TGTGCCAGCAGTAGAGGACAGCCCAATCAGCCCCAGCATTTT.

The chain has TRBV4-1 and TRBJ2-7, with D possibly TRBD1 on 6 matching bases. With 1 base removed from V and 6 bases from J, the gap between germline ends came to 10 bases. The CDR3 covers 13 residues. The germline V gene has CDR1 MGHRA and CDR2 YSYEKL. CDR3 residues: CASSQGQVGEQYF. The DNA of the CDR3 is TGCGCCAGCAGCCAAGGACAGGTAGGCGAGCAGTACTTC.

V and J are TRBV2 and TRBJ1-4, with a possible D match to TRBD1 (5 bases). This CDR3 is built from 11 residues. Germline-derived CDR1 and CDR2 are SNHLY and FYNNEI. Trimming stripped 5 bases from V and 17 bases from J, with 15 bases between. CDR3 loop: CASSRQTALFF. CDR3 in DNA: TGTGCCAGCAGTCGACAGACGGCCCTATTTTTT.

The chain recombines TRBV2 with TRBJ2-3; 9 bases match TRBD1. The CDR3 is 16 amino acids. Trimming at V came to 6 bases and at J to 2 bases, leaving 9 bases not matched to a gene. CDR1 and CDR2 from the germline V gene are SNHLY and FYNNEI. The CDR3 sequence is CASSPRTGENTDTQYF. In DNA, the CDR3 is TGTGCCAGCAGCCCCCGGACAGGGGAAAACACAGATACGCAGTATTTT.

This chain connects TRBV30 to TRBJ2-5, with D unclear. The J call may be in error: the DNA end matches TRBJ2-7 better. This CDR3 is built from 11 residues. Germline-derived CDR1 and CDR2 are GTSNPN and SVGIG (reference sequence). The DNA of the CDR3 is TGTGCCTGGACAACCGGTTACGAGCAGTACTTC. Residues: CAWTTGYEQYF.

The chain is built from TRBV7-2 and TRBJ2-7, with 7 bases that match TRBD2. The CDR3 extends over 14 amino acids. Germline CDR1 is SGHTA and CDR2 is FQGNSA. V gave up 5 bases and J gave up 1 base; unmatched junction bases: 5. The CDR3 DNA is TGTGCCAGCAGCAGACTAGCAGGATCCTACGAGCAGTACTTC. Its translation: CASSRLAGSYEQYF.

The chain has TRBV9 and TRBJ2-1, with 15 bases matching TRBD2. This CDR3 contains 17 residues. Germline V lookup: CDR1 SGDLS, CDR2 YYNGEE. The trim removed 4 bases at V and 6 bases at J, leaving 8 bases unmatched. CDR3 in amino acids: CASSPWTSGGAFNEQFF. The CDR3 DNA sequence: TGTGCCAGCAGCCCCTGGACTAGCGGGGGGGCTTTCAATGAGCAGTTCTTC. The full variable domain, rest sourced from reference TRBV9 and TRBJ2-1, is DSGVTQTPKHLITATGQRVTLRCSPRSGDLSVYWYQQSLDQGLQFLIQYYNGEERAKGNILERFSAQQFPDLHSELNLSSLELGDSALYFCASSPWTSGGAFNEQFFGPGTRLTVL.

The rearrangement links TRBV15 to TRBJ2-1; D remains ambiguous. Germline CDR1 LNHNV, CDR2 YYDKDF (reference sequence). Trimming removed 2 bases from V and 7 bases from J, with 15 bases in between. The CDR3 is made up of 15 amino acids. CDR3 sequence (DNA): TGTGCCACCAGCAGAATTCGGGTTGGTGGGAATGAGCAGTTCTTC. The encoded protein is CATSRIRVGGNEQFF.

The genes are TRBV5-1 and TRBJ1-3; D is possibly TRBD1 (6 bases). Between the trimmed V and J ends, which lost 4 bases and 8 bases, there was a span of 16 bases. CDR1 is SGHRS and CDR2 is YFSETQ in the germline V gene. The CDR3 is made up of 14 amino acids. In nucleotides, the CDR3 is TGCGCCAGCAGCCAAGCGACAGGACCGGACACCATATATTTT. Its translation is CASSQATGPDTIYF.

J is TRBJ2-3 and V is TRBV19; 11 bases are a match to TRBD2. V lost 4 bases and J lost 4; bases outside the gene matches: 7. Germline-derived CDR1 and CDR2 are LNHDA and SQIVND (reference sequence). This CDR3 is built from 16 residues. CDR3 DNA sequence: TGTGCCAGTAGTAAAACTACTAGCGGGGGCCCAGATACGCAGTATTTT. Its protein product is CASSKTTSGGPDTQYF.

The CDR3 nucleotides are TGTGCCAGCAGTGAGGGCCTCCGGGATACGCAGTATTTT. Encoded protein: CASSEGLRDTQYF. This chain uses TRBV2 with TRBJ2-3; D is unclear. This CDR3 is 13 amino acids long. V lost 3 bases and J 6 bases, leaving 10 bases between the germline ends. Germline CDR1 is SNHLY and CDR2 is FYNNEI.

This clone has a handful of counts. The CDR3 nucleotides read TGTGCCAGCAGCTTAGGGCCCGACAATGAGCAGTTCTTC. Translation gives CASSLGPDNEQFF. The genes are TRBV7-3 and TRBJ2-1, with D uncertain. V shed 2 bases and J shed 5 bases, with 7 bases lying between them. Germline loops: CDR1 SGHTA, CDR2 FQGTGA. The CDR3 is 13 residues long.

The chain joins TRBV7-8 to TRBJ2-2; TRBD1 agrees at 8 bases. V dropped 5 bases and J dropped 4; count of bases not matched to a gene: 9. CDR1 SGHVS and CDR2 FQNEAQ come from the germline V gene. The CDR3 consists of 16 residues. As DNA, the CDR3 is TGTGCCAGCAGCCCGGGACAGGCGACGGCCACCGGGGAGCTGTTTTTT. The encoded protein is CASSPGQATATGELFF.

Relative to its sample, this clone is medium-sized (0.01 to 0.1%). The rearrangement uses TRBV6-1 and TRBJ1-2; TRBD1 matches 7 bases. V dropped 3 bases and J dropped 3; count of bases not matched to a gene: 7. Looked up from germline, CDR1 is MNHNS and CDR2 is SASEGT. The CDR3 runs 15 residues. The CDR3 region is CASSDNHRGHYGYTF. DNA for the CDR3: TGTGCCAGCAGTGATAACCACAGGGGACACTATGGCTACACCTTC.

In this sample, this clone turned up a few times. V usage is TRBV6-6 and J usage is TRBJ1-1; D uncertain. The CDR3 sequence is 14 residues long. V was pared by 8 bases and J by 1 base, with 14 bases between. Germline lookup yields CDR1 MNHNY and CDR2 SVGAGI (reference sequence). The DNA of the CDR3 is TGTGCCAGCCGCCCGGGGTATCGGAACACTGAAGCTTTCTTT. It yields the protein CASRPGYRNTEAFF.

J is TRBJ2-7 and V is TRBV2; TRBD1 is a possible D gene (6 bases). The CDR3 runs 12 residues. Trimming cost V 9 bases and J 3 bases, with 12 bases left between them. CDR1 and CDR2 (germline): SNHLY, FYNNEI. The CDR3 bases are TGTGCCAGTGGAAGGGGGTTCTACGAGCAGTACTTC. Translating it yields CASGRGFYEQYF.

The V call is TRBV9, the J call TRBJ2-7, with 7 bases identical to TRBD2. This CDR3 has 15 amino acids. Germline loops: CDR1 SGDLS, CDR2 YYNGEE. V lost 4 bases and J lost 2; bases outside the gene matches: 9. The CDR3 loop reads CASSPGLAGAYEQYF. The DNA of the CDR3 is TGTGCCAGCAGCCCAGGACTCGCGGGAGCCTACGAGCAGTACTTC.

The chain is built from TRBV5-6 and TRBJ2-2; weak D call: TRBD1 (5 bases). CDR3 length: 18 amino acids. CDR1 is SGHDT and CDR2 is YYEEEE in the germline V gene. Between the trimmed V and J ends, which lost 0 bases and 0 bases, there was a span of 15 bases. This CDR3 is CASSLGGPGYSNTGELFF. Written as DNA, the CDR3 is TGTGCCAGCAGCTTGGGGGGCCCGGGCTATTCGAACACCGGGGAGCTGTTTTTT. The full variable domain, completed using reference TRBV5-6 and TRBJ2-2, is DAGVTQSPTHLIKTRGQQVTLRCSPKSGHDTVSWYQQALGQGPQFIFQYYEEEERQRGNFPDRFSGHQFPNYSSELNVNALLLGDSALYLCASSLGGPGYSNTGELFFGEGSRLTVL.

This chain joins TRBV4-1 and TRBJ2-5, with D perhaps matching TRBD1 (6 bases). Germline V lookup: CDR1 MGHRA, CDR2 YSYEKL. V shed 0 bases and J shed 1 base, with 9 bases lying between them. This CDR3 region has 15 residues. The CDR3 DNA sequence: TGCGCCAGCAGCCAAGACTGGGGGCTCCAAGAGACCCAGTACTTC. Translated: CASSQDWGLQETQYF.

This rearrangement joins TRBV2 to TRBJ1-5, with 9 bases lining up with TRBD1. Germline trimming cut 7 bases from V and 6 bases from J; bases unmatched to any gene: 7. Per the germline V gene, CDR1 is SNHLY and CDR2 is FYNNEI. The CDR3 consists of 14 residues. The CDR3 nucleotides are TGTGCCAGCAAGGGGGGGACAGGGATTCAGCCCCAGCATTTT. The encoded protein is CASKGGTGIQPQHF. The whole variable domain, remainder taken from reference TRBV2 and TRBJ1-5, is EPEVTQTPSHQVTQMGQEVILRCVPISNHLYFYWYRQILGQKVEFLVSFYNNEISEKSEIFDDQFSVERPDGSNFTLKIRSTKLEDSAMYFCASKGGTGIQPQHFGDGTRLSIL.

V and J are TRBV28 and TRBJ1-4; TRBD1 matches at 8 bases. The CDR3 length is 18 residues. Germline V gives CDR1 MDHEN, CDR2 SYDVKM. V lost 5 bases and J lost 6; bases outside the gene matches: 17. The CDR3 DNA sequence: TGTGCCAGCAGTCCCGCAGGGGGCCTTCTGATTACGGATGAAAAACTGTTTTTT. Translated, it gives CASSPAGGLLITDEKLFF.

The chain has TRBV19 and TRBJ2-7, with D possibly TRBD2 on 7 matching bases. This CDR3 contains 14 residues. The germline V gene has CDR1 LNHDA and CDR2 SQIVND (reference sequence). With 7 bases removed from V and 6 bases from J, the gap between germline ends came to 19 bases. CDR3 protein: CASTMGGATGEQYF. CDR3 coding DNA: TGTGCCAGTACCATGGGGGGGGCAACAGGCGAGCAGTACTTC. The variable domain in full, with the rest retrieved from reference TRBV19 and TRBJ2-7, is DGGITQSPKYLFRKEGQNVTLSCEQNLNHDAMYWYRQDPGQGLRLIYYSQIVNDFQKGDIAEGYSVSREKKESFPLTVTSAQKNPTAFYLCASTMGGATGEQYFGPGTRLTVT.

The rearrangement joins TRBV19 to TRBJ2-3; TRBD2 is a possible D gene (5 bases). Germline-derived CDR1 and CDR2 are LNHDA and SQIVND (reference sequence). CDR3 length: 14 residues. V was clipped by 5 bases and J by 1 base, with 10 bases between them. CDR3 in amino acids: CASSDWGGTDTQYF. CDR3 DNA sequence: TGTGCCAGTAGTGACTGGGGAGGCACAGATACGCAGTATTTT.